The clone carrying this T cell receptor (beta chain) appeared a few times. The antigen is not known. The CDR3 sequence is 16 residues long. The germline V gene has CDR1 MDHEN and CDR2 SYDVKM. Deletions cut 5 bases from V and 0 bases from J, with 11 bases between. A single record per CDR3 protein comes from TCRdb applying MiXCR to the 5' RACE reads. The table shows 300,000 to 350,000 distinct CDR3 sequences, with about a fifth occurring only once. The record originates from a study of CD8 T cells in ankylosing spondylitis. Whole-study results and caveats: Disease-associated clones were CD8+ and fairly uncommon in peripheral blood.

Sequencing was done on a sample of blood, either unsorted or a sorted T cell fraction (not recorded which). The chain uses TRBV28 and TRBJ2-6, with D unresolved. This clonotype was obtained from a female donor with ankylosing spondylitis or in good health (not recorded which). The CDR3 DNA is TGTGCCAGCAGTCCACGGTCCCGCTCTGGGGCCAACGTCCTGACTTTC. Amino acids: CASSPRSRSGANVLTF.